Listed here is a single TCR beta chain. Assay: immunoSEQ multiplex PCR; the TCRdb copy retains only in-frame clones and omits some. Here the sample spans more than 3,500 clones, roughly 80% being singletons. The data originate from a study of T cell repertoires in ileal Crohn's disease. This receptor was taken from an adult with Crohn's disease. The specimen sequenced was ileal tissue.

The CDR3 coding sequence is TGTGCCAGCAGCGTAGGACTAGCGGGGCCCACAGATACGCAGTATTTT. Its translation is CASSVGLAGPTDTQYF. This sequence joins TRBV9 and TRBJ2-3; 11 bases map to TRBD2. The CDR3 spans 16 residues. Losses at the gene ends were 0 bases for V and 2 bases for J; bases not matched to a gene: 2. Germline V lookup: CDR1 SGDLS, CDR2 YYNGEE.